The 18 T cell receptor beta chains listed next were all sequenced from one sample in a study of T cells in localized non-small cell lung cancer. The protocol was immunoSEQ multiplex PCR, while the TCRdb copy is restricted to in-frame clones and leaves out a portion. The sample has over 20,000 clones; about 86% are singletons. The sample was peripheral blood, taken before any cancer treatment. The receptors here all came from a female donor older than 55 with stage I lung adenocarcinoma.

Written as DNA, the CDR3 is TGTGCCAGCAGCTTCGGACAGAAAGAGACCCAGTACTTC. The encoded protein is CASSFGQKETQYF. The chain employs TRBV7-3 and TRBJ2-5, with D possibly TRBD1 on 6 matching bases. CDR3 size: 13 residues. Germline assignment: CDR1 SGHTA and CDR2 FQGTGA. V lost 3 bases to trimming and J lost 3 bases, with 8 bases between them.

The chain combines TRBV5-1 with TRBJ2-1, with D perhaps assigned TRBD1 or TRBD2 (5 bases each). Germline V CDR1 and CDR2: SGHRS, YFSETQ. The CDR3 covers 14 residues. V was clipped by 0 bases and J by 2 bases, with 6 bases between them. CDR3 sequence reads: CASSLEGPYNEQFF. DNA of the CDR3: TGCGCCAGCAGCTTGGAGGGACCCTACAATGAGCAGTTCTTC.

V usage is TRBV5-1 and J usage is TRBJ2-3; 7 bases match TRBD2. With V trimmed by 2 bases and J by 3 bases, 3 bases remained unmatched. Per the germline V gene, CDR1 is SGHRS and CDR2 is YFSETQ. The CDR3 length is 14 residues. This chain's CDR3 is CASSFGLETDTQYF. The CDR3 DNA follows: TGCGCCAGCAGCTTTGGACTAGAAACAGATACGCAGTATTTT.

The rearrangement joins TRBV6-4 to TRBJ1-2; no definite D call. The germline gives CDR1 MRHNA, CDR2 SNTAGT. Trimming took off 6 bases at V and 2 bases at J, with 10 bases between the two ends. This CDR3 has 13 amino acids. CDR3 sequence (DNA): TGTGCCAGCAGCCCGGGCCTAAACTATGGCTACACCTTC. It is translated as CASSPGLNYGYTF.

This chain uses TRBV7-2 with TRBJ2-2; D may be TRBD1 or TRBD2 (6 bases each). This CDR3 spans 15 amino acids. Trimming removed 1 base at V and 5 bases at J, with 11 bases between. The germline CDR1 and CDR2 sequences are SGHTA and FQGNSA. CDR3 nucleotide sequence: TGTGCCAGCAGCTTAGTAGGAGGGGGGACCGGGGAGCTGTTTTTT. Translation: CASSLVGGGTGELFF.

This clone appeared once. CDR3 nucleotide sequence: TGTGCCAGCAGCTTGCATCCGGGGGGCAATGAAAAACTGTTTTTT. The encoded protein is CASSLHPGGNEKLFF. The rearrangement links TRBV5-5 to TRBJ1-4, with D perhaps TRBD1 (6 bases). Trimming cost V 1 base and J 5 bases, with 12 bases left between them. Germline V CDR1 and CDR2: SGHKS, YYEKEE (reference sequence). This CDR3 is built from 15 residues. The complete variable domain, with remaining parts taken from reference TRBV5-5 and TRBJ1-4, reads DAGVTQSPTHLIKTRGQQVTLRCSPISGHKSVSWYQQVLGQGPQFIFQYYEKEERGRGNFPDRFSARQFPNYSSELNVNALLLGDSALYLCASSLHPGGNEKLFFGSGTQLSVL.

This chain links TRBV28 with TRBJ2-3; D unclear. This CDR3 is built from 13 residues. Trimming stripped 6 bases from V and 4 bases from J, with 11 bases between. Germline CDR1 and CDR2: MDHEN and SYDVKM. CDR3 DNA sequence: TGTGCCAGCAGACTTGGGCCCGCAGATACGCAGTATTTT. Its translation is CASRLGPADTQYF.

This rearrangement joins TRBV10-2 to TRBJ2-7; D is perhaps TRBD2 (5 bases). V was shortened by 7 bases and J by 4 bases, with 17 bases between the two germline ends. The V gene's germline CDR1 is WSHSY and CDR2 SAAADI. The CDR3 is 14 residues long. For the CDR3, the DNA is TGCGCCAGCACTCAGGCGGGTCGCCGGTACGAGCAGTACTTC. This gives the protein CASTQAGRRYEQYF.

For this clone: A read error may account for a junction end that differs from germline. V and J are TRBV9 and TRBJ2-5; 10 bases map to TRBD2. CDR3 length: 15 amino acids. CDR1 is SGDLS and CDR2 is YYNGEE in the germline V gene. CDR3 in DNA: TGTGCCAGCAGACCCAGCGGGAGGGCCGGAGAGACCCAGCACTTC. Translated, it gives CASRPSGRAGETQHF.

This CDR3 reads CASSSVPTGNYTF. Written as DNA, the CDR3 is TGCGCCAGCAGCTCCGTACCAACAGGGAACTACACCTTC. The rearrangement uses TRBV5-1 and TRBJ1-2; TRBD1 might be the D (6 bases). CDR1 is SGHRS and CDR2 is YFSETQ in the germline V gene. CDR3 length: 13 amino acids. V lost 3 bases and J 10 bases, leaving 16 bases between the germline ends.

The chain is built from TRBV6-1 and TRBJ1-1; TRBD1 agrees at 7 bases. CDR3 length equals 16 residues. CDR1 MNHNS and CDR2 SASEGT come from the germline V gene. The V gene end was trimmed by 4 bases and the J gene end by 0 bases; junction bases not matched to a gene: 8. CDR3 DNA sequence: TGTGCCAGCAGTGGCCGACAGGGAATCGTGAACACTGAAGCTTTCTTT. Protein product: CASSGRQGIVNTEAFF.

The V call is TRBV19, the J call TRBJ1-3; D perhaps matches TRBD1 (5 bases). This CDR3 is 14 amino acids long. Germline values: CDR1 LNHDA, CDR2 SQIVND (reference sequence). V lost 8 bases and J lost 0, with 11 bases in between. The CDR3 reads CASGHRTSGNTIYF. DNA for the CDR3: TGTGCCAGTGGTCACAGGACCTCTGGAAACACCATATATTTT.

V usage is TRBV2 and J usage is TRBJ1-4; D unclear. The CDR3 runs 13 residues. The V gene's germline CDR1 is SNHLY and CDR2 FYNNEI. Between the trimmed V and J ends, which lost 6 bases and 3 bases, there was a span of 8 bases. The CDR3 loop is CASSAFANEKLFF. Here the CDR3 DNA reads TGTGCCAGCAGCGCGTTTGCTAATGAAAAACTGTTTTTT.

On this clone itself: The same CDR3 is also encoded by other DNA sequences in this sample. This chain uses TRBV5-1 with TRBJ2-7; perhaps TRBD1 as D (6 bases). The V gene lost 0 bases and the J gene lost 5 bases, with 12 bases spanning the gap. The germline V gene has CDR1 SGHRS and CDR2 YFSETQ. CDR3 length: 14 amino acids. This CDR3 reads CASSLVQGSHEQYF. DNA for the CDR3: TGCGCCAGCAGCTTGGTACAGGGCAGCCACGAGCAGTACTTC. The full variable domain, its missing parts supplied by reference TRBV5-1 and TRBJ2-7, is KAGVTQTPRYLIKTRGQQVTLSCSPISGHRSVSWYQQTPGQGLQFLFEYFSETQRNKGNFPGRFSGRQFSNSRSEMNVSTLELGDSALYLCASSLVQGSHEQYFGPGTRLTVT.

The chain has TRBV11-2 and TRBJ1-2; unclear D gene. The germline V gene encodes CDR1 SGHAT and CDR2 FQNNGV. This CDR3 has 12 residues. V was trimmed by 5 bases and J by 4 bases, leaving 8 bases between them. This chain's CDR3 is CASSRVPYGYTF. DNA for the CDR3: TGTGCCAGCAGCCGTGTCCCCTATGGCTACACCTTC.

This clone showed up just once. The V gene is TRBV6-5, the J gene TRBJ1-1; no clear D. The CDR3 totals 14 residues. CDR1 is MNHEY and CDR2 is SVGAGI in the germline V gene. V dropped 5 bases and J dropped 1 base, with 11 bases sitting between them. This CDR3 reads CASSDFLGNTEAFF. The CDR3 DNA follows: TGTGCCAGCAGTGATTTTCTAGGGAACACTGAAGCTTTCTTT.

The rearrangement uses TRBV19 and TRBJ1-1; unclear D gene. V lost 5 bases and J lost 1, with 8 bases in between. Germline assignment: CDR1 LNHDA and CDR2 SQIVND (reference sequence). This CDR3 has 13 amino acids. In DNA, the CDR3 is TGTGCCAGTAGTCTCCAGAGGAACACTGAAGCTTTCTTT. Protein product: CASSLQRNTEAFF.

The chain employs TRBV29-1 and TRBJ1-2, with D uncertain. Trimming cost V 5 bases and J 0 bases, with 10 bases left between them. The germline V gene has CDR1 SQVTM and CDR2 ANQGSEA. There are 13 residues in the CDR3. The CDR3 here is CSVFRPANYGYTF. The CDR3 bases are TGCAGCGTTTTCCGACCGGCTAACTATGGCTACACCTTC.